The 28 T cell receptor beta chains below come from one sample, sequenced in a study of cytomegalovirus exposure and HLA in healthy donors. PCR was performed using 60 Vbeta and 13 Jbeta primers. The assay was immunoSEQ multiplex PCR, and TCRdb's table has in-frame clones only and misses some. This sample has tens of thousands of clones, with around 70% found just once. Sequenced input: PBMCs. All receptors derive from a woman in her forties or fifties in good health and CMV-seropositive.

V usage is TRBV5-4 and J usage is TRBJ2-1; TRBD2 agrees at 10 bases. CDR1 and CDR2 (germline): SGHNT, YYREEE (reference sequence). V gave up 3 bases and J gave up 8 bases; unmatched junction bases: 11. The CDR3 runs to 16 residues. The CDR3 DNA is TGTGCCAGCAGCTCACGATCTAGCGGGAGTGGGGATGAGCAGTTCTTC. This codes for CASSSRSSGSGDEQFF.

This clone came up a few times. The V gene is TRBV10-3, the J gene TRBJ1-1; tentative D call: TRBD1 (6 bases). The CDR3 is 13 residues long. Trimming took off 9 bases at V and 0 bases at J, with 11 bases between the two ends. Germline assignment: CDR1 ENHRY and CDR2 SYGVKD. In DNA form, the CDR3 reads TGTGCCATACGGGACACCTTGAACACTGAAGCTTTCTTT. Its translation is CAIRDTLNTEAFF.

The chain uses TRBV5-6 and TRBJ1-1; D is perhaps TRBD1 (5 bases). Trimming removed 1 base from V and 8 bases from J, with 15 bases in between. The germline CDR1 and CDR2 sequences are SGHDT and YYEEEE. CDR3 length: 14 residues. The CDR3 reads CASSLQGGMEEAFF. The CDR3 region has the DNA TGTGCCAGCAGCTTGCAGGGTGGGATGGAGGAAGCTTTCTTT.

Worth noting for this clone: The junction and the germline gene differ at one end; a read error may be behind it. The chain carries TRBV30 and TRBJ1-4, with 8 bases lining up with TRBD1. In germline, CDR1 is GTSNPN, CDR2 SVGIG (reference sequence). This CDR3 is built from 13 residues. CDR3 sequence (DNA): TGTGCCTGGGGACAGGGCTTCAATGAAAAACTGCTTTTT. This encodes CAWGQGFNEKLLF.

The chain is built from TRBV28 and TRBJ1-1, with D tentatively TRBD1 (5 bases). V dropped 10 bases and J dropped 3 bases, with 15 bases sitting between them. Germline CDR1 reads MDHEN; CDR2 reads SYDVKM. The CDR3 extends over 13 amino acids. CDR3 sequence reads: CATHLSTDTEAFF. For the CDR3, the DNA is TGTGCCACCCATCTTTCGACAGACACTGAAGCTTTCTTT. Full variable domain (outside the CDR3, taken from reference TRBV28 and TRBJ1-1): DVKVTQSSRYLVKRTGEKVFLECVQDMDHENMFWYRQDPGLGLRLIYFSYDVKMKEKGDIPEGYSVSREKKERFSLILESASTNQTSMYLCATHLSTDTEAFFGQGTRLTVV.

In nucleotides, the CDR3 is TGTGCCAGCAGTTCTCACGGGTCCTCTGGGGCCAACGTCCTGACTTTC. It yields the protein CASSSHGSSGANVLTF. The chain links TRBV6-5 to TRBJ2-6; D unclear. The CDR3 has 16 amino acids. Germline V gene sequence: CDR1 MNHEY, CDR2 SVGAGI. The germline V and J ends were trimmed by 4 bases and 0 bases, with 10 bases remaining between them.

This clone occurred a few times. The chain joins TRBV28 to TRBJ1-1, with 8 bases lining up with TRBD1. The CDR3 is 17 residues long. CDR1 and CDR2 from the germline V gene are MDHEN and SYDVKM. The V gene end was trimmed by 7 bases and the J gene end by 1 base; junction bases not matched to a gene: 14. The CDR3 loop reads CASTPFQGAMGNTEAFF. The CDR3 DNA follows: TGTGCCAGCACACCATTCCAGGGGGCCATGGGGAACACTGAAGCTTTCTTT.

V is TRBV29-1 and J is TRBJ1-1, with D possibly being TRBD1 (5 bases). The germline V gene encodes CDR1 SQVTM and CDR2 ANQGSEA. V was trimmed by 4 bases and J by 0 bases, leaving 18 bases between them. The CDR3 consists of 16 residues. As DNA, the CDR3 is TGCAGCGTTGGCTCTCGGCGGGGACTCATGAACACTGAAGCTTTCTTT. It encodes CSVGSRRGLMNTEAFF.

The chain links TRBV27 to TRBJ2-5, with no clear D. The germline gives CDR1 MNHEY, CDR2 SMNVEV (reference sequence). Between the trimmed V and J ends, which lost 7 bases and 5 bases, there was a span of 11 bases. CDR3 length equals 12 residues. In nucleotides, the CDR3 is TGTGCCAGCACCTGGGCCTCGGAGACCCAGTACTTC. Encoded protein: CASTWASETQYF.

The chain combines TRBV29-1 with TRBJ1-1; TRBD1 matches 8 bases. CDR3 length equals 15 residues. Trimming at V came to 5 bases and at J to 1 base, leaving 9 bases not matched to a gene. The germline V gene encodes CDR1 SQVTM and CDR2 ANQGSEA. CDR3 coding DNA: TGCAGCGTTCATGGGGGCACAGGGGGGAACACTGAAGCTTTCTTT. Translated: CSVHGGTGGNTEAFF.

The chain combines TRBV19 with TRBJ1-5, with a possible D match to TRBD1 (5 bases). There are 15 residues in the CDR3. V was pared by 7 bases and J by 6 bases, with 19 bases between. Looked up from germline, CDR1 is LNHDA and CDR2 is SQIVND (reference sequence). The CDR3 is CASNNLGGTRQPQHF. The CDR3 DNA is TGTGCCAGTAACAATCTGGGCGGGACGCGTCAGCCCCAGCATTTT.

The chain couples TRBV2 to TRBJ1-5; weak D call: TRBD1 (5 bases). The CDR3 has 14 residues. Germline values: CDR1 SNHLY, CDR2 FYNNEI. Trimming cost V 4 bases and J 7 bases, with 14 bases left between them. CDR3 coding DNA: TGTGCCAGCAGTGGGGGGACTCACGGGCAGCCCCAGCATTTT. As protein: CASSGGTHGQPQHF.

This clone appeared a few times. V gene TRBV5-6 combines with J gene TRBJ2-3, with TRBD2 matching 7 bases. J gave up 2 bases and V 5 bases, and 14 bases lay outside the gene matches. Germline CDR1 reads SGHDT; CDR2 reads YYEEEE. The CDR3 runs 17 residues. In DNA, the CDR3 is TGTGCCAGCAGTCCCAGGAGTCCTAGCGGCCTCACAGATACGCAGTATTTT. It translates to CASSPRSPSGLTDTQYF.

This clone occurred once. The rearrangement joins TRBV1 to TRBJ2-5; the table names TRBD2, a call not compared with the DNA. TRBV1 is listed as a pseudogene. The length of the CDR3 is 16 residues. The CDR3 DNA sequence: TGCACCAGCACCCCCTCAGGGCTAGCGGAACAAGAGACCCAGTACTTC. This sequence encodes CTSTPSGLAEQETQYF.

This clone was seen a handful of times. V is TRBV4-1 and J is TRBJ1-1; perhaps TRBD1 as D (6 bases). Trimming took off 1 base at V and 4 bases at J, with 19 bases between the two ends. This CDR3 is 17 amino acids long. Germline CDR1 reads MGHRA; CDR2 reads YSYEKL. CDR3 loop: CASSQGGLVGGATEAFF. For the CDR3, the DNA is TGCGCCAGCAGCCAAGGGGGGTTGGTTGGGGGGGCCACTGAAGCTTTCTTT.

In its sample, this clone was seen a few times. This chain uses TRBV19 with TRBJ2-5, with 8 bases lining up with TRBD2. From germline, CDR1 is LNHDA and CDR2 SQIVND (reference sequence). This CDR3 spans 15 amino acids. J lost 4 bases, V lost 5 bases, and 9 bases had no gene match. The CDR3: CASSPHESGRETQYF. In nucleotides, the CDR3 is TGTGCCAGTAGTCCCCATGAGAGCGGGAGAGAGACCCAGTACTTC.

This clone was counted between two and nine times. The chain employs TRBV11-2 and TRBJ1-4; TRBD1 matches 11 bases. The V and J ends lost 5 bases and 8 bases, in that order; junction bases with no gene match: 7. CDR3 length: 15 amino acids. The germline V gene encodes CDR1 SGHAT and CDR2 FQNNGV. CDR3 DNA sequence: TGTGCCAGCAGCAACTTAGGACAGGGGGCAGAAAAACTGTTTTTT. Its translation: CASSNLGQGAEKLFF.

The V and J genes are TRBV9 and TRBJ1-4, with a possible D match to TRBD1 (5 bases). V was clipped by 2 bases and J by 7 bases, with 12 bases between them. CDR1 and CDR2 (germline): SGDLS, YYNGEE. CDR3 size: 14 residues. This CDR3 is CASSVQGWGEKLFF. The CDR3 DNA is TGTGCCAGCAGCGTTCAGGGTTGGGGTGAAAAACTGTTTTTT.

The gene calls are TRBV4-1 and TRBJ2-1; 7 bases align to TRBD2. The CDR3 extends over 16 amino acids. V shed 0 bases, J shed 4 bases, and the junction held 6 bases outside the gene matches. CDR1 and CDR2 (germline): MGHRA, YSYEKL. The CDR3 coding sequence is TGCGCCAGCAGCCAAGAATCCCACGGGAGGTACAATGAGCAGTTCTTC. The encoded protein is CASSQESHGRYNEQFF.

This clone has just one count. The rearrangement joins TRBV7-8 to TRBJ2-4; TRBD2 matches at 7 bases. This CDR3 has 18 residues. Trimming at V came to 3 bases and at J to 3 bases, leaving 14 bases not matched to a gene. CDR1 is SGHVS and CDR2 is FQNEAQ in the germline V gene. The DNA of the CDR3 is TGTGCCAGCAGCTTTTCAGCGGTTTGGGAGGGTGTCAAAAACATTCAGTACTTC. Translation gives CASSFSAVWEGVKNIQYF.

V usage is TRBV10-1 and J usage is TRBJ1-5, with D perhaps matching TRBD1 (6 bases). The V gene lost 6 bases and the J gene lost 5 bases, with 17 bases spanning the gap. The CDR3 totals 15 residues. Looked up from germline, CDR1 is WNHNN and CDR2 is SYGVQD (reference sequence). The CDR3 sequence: CASRGDNPTDQPQHF. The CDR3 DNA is TGCGCCAGCAGAGGGGACAACCCCACAGATCAGCCCCAGCATTTT.

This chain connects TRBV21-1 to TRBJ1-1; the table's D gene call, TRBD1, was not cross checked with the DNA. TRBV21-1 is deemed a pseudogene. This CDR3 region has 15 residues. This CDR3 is CASSINDTENLKAFF. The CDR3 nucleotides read TGTGCCAGCAGCATAAACGATACAGAAAACCTGAAAGCTTTCTTT.

CDR3 protein: CSVDSRWTGVLDTQYF. DNA for the CDR3: TGCAGCGTTGATTCCCGCTGGACAGGGGTATTAGATACGCAGTATTTT. The rearrangement uses TRBV29-1 and TRBJ2-3; 9 nucleotides line up with TRBD1. The junction had 12 bases not matched to a gene; V was cut back by 3 bases and J by 5 bases. Germline CDR1 reads SQVTM; CDR2 reads ANQGSEA. This CDR3 is 16 amino acids long.

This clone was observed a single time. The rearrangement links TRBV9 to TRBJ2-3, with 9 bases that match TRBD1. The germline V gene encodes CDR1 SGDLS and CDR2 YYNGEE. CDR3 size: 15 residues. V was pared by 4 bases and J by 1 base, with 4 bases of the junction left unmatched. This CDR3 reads CASSLQGARTDTQYF. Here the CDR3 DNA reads TGTGCCAGCAGCCTACAGGGGGCTCGCACAGATACGCAGTATTTT.

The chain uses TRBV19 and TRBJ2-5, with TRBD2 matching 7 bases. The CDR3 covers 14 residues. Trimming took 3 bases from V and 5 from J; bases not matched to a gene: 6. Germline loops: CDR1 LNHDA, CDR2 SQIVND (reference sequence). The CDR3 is CASSIDTGGETQYF. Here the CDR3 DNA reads TGTGCCAGTAGTATCGACACCGGGGGGGAGACCCAGTACTTC. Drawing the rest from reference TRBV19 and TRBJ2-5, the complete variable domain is DGGITQSPKYLFRKEGQNVTLSCEQNLNHDAMYWYRQDPGQGLRLIYYSQIVNDFQKGDIAEGYSVSREKKESFPLTVTSAQKNPTAFYLCASSIDTGGETQYFGPGTRLLVL.

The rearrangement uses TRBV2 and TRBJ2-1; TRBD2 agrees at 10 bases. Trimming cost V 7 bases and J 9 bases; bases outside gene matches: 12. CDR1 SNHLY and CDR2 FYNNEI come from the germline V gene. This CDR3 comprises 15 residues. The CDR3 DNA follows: TGTGCCAGCAACGACTGGAAGCGGGAGGGCCTTGAGCAGTTCTTC. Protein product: CASNDWKREGLEQFF.

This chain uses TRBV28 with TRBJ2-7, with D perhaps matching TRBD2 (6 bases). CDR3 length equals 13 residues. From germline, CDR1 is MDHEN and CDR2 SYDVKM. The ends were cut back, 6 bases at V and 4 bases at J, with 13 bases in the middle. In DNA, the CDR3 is TGTGCCAGCAGAGCCCCAGCGGGTTACGAGCAGTACTTC. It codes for CASRAPAGYEQYF. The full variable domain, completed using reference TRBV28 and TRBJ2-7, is DVKVTQSSRYLVKRTGEKVFLECVQDMDHENMFWYRQDPGLGLRLIYFSYDVKMKEKGDIPEGYSVSREKKERFSLILESASTNQTSMYLCASRAPAGYEQYFGPGTRLTVT.

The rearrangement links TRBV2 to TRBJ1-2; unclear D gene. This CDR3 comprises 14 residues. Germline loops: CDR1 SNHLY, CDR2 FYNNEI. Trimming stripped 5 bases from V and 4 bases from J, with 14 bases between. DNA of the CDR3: TGTGCCAGCAGTCTTGCTCGACAACTCTATGGCTACACCTTC. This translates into CASSLARQLYGYTF.